The 29 T cell receptor beta chains given below trace back to one sample, sequenced in a study of CD8+ T cells in alopecia areata. Extraction and reverse transcription of RNA yielded cDNA as the sequencing template. This table comes from immunoSEQ multiplex PCR, and its TCRdb copy is limited to in-frame clones, with some not included. Among some 110,000 clones listed, 50% to 75% were seen once. Treatment reported: oral pan-JAK inhibitor, 5-10 mg twice daily. Sequenced material: CD8+ T cells sorted from blood, taken at week 4, from a patient treated with tofacitinib. These receptors were taken from a human donor with alopecia areata.

This chain uses TRBV25-1 with TRBJ2-7; D could derive from TRBD1 or TRBD2 (5 bases each). Germline loops: CDR1 MGHDK, CDR2 SYGVNS. The ends were cut back, 6 bases at V and 6 bases at J, with 12 bases in the middle. The CDR3 is 12 residues long. The CDR3 sequence: CASSFGGPEQYF. The CDR3, as DNA: TGTGCCAGCAGCTTTGGGGGACCCGAGCAGTACTTC.

The J gene is TRBJ2-1, the V gene TRBV30; a weak D match, TRBD2 (5 bases). Germline assignment: CDR1 GTSNPN and CDR2 SVGIG (reference sequence). The CDR3 runs 14 residues. V was shortened by 0 bases and J by 8 bases, with 14 bases between the two germline ends. The CDR3 DNA sequence: TGTGCCTGGAGTGTGGACTCCCGGCACTATGAGCAGTTCTTC. Residues: CAWSVDSRHYEQFF.

The chain combines TRBV7-2 with TRBJ2-7, with a weak D call TRBD1 (5 bases). In germline, CDR1 is SGHTA, CDR2 FQGNSA. Trimming removed 1 base at V and 0 bases at J, with 10 bases between. CDR3 length: 15 residues. The CDR3 region is CASSLGGSGSYEQYF. The CDR3 coding sequence is TGTGCCAGCAGCTTAGGGGGCTCGGGCTCCTACGAGCAGTACTTC. The variable domain in full, with the rest retrieved from reference TRBV7-2 and TRBJ2-7, is GAGVSQSPSNKVTEKGKDVELRCDPISGHTALYWYRQSLGQGLEFLIYFQGNSAPDKSGLPSDRFSAERTGGSVSTLTIQRTQQEDSAVYLCASSLGGSGSYEQYFGPGTRLTVT.

This chain joins TRBV5-1 and TRBJ1-5; TRBD1 is a possible D gene (5 bases). Germline V lookup: CDR1 SGHRS, CDR2 YFSETQ. This CDR3 is 15 amino acids long. V was clipped by 7 bases and J by 1 base, with 15 bases between them. This CDR3 is CASSSGTESNQPQHF. The CDR3, as DNA: TGCGCCAGCTCCTCCGGGACGGAGAGCAATCAGCCCCAGCATTTT. Using reference TRBV5-1 and TRBJ1-5 for the parts outside the CDR3, the full variable domain is KAGVTQTPRYLIKTRGQQVTLSCSPISGHRSVSWYQQTPGQGLQFLFEYFSETQRNKGNFPGRFSGRQFSNSRSEMNVSTLELGDSALYLCASSSGTESNQPQHFGDGTRLSIL.

The V and J genes are TRBV29-1 and TRBJ1-1; 7 nucleotides match TRBD1. Germline V gene data show CDR1 as SQVTM and CDR2 as ANQGSEA. Trimming took 3 bases from V and 3 from J; bases not matched to a gene: 7. The CDR3 loop spans 14 amino acids. CDR3 amino acids: CSVDPTGDYTEAFF. In DNA form, the CDR3 reads TGCAGCGTTGACCCTACAGGGGACTACACTGAAGCTTTCTTT.

This sequence joins TRBV13 and TRBJ2-3; 10 bases are a match to TRBD2. Germline CDR1 PRHDT, CDR2 FYEKMQ (reference sequence). CDR3 length equals 16 residues. The ends lost 5 bases at V and 1 base at J; junction bases unmatched: 6. The CDR3 here is CASSLGTSVRTDTQYF. For the CDR3, the DNA is TGTGCCAGCAGCCTGGGGACTAGCGTCCGCACAGATACGCAGTATTTT.

J is TRBJ2-7 and V is TRBV30; 7 bases agree with TRBD1. V was pared by 5 bases and J by 4 bases, with 8 bases of the junction left unmatched. Per the germline V gene, CDR1 is GTSNPN and CDR2 is SVGIG (reference sequence). This CDR3 is built from 13 residues. In DNA form, the CDR3 reads TGTGCCTGGGACCGGGACAGACTGTACGAGCAGTACTTC. Its protein product is CAWDRDRLYEQYF.

This clone has just a few counts. The chain combines TRBV30 with TRBJ2-5, with TRBD2 identical over 16 bases. The V gene end was trimmed by 1 base and the J gene end by 4 bases; junction bases not matched to a gene: 6. Per the germline V gene, CDR1 is GTSNPN and CDR2 is SVGIG (reference sequence). The CDR3 is made up of 17 amino acids. CDR3 sequence: CAWSEGLAGGPGETQYF. Written as DNA, the CDR3 is TGTGCCTGGAGTGAGGGACTAGCGGGGGGGCCAGGAGAGACCCAGTACTTC.

The J gene is TRBJ1-1, the V gene TRBV29-1; D remains ambiguous. Germline V CDR1 and CDR2: SQVTM, ANQGSEA. This CDR3 contains 12 residues. Trimming left V 6 bases short and J 0 bases short, with 8 bases between. The CDR3 sequence: CSVVPVNTEAFF. The CDR3 nucleotides read TGCAGCGTCGTGCCTGTGAACACTGAAGCTTTCTTT.

V is TRBV5-6 and J is TRBJ1-5, with a possible D match to TRBD1 (5 bases). The CDR3 extends over 14 amino acids. V was shortened by 1 base and J by 4 bases, with 9 bases between the two germline ends. Per the germline V gene, CDR1 is SGHDT and CDR2 is YYEEEE. CDR3 DNA: TGTGCCAGCAGCTTGTTCCAGGGAAATCAGCCCCAGCATTTT. Residues: CASSLFQGNQPQHF.

The chain employs TRBV27 and TRBJ1-5, with D uncertain. This CDR3 spans 14 amino acids. CDR1 MNHEY and CDR2 SMNVEV come from the germline V gene (reference sequence). V was pared by 5 bases and J by 0 bases, with 8 bases between. CDR3 bases: TGTGCCAGCAGTCCCGCAGGTAGCAATCAGCCCCAGCATTTT. It codes for CASSPAGSNQPQHF.

The chain recombines TRBV30 with TRBJ2-1; D ambiguous. This CDR3 comprises 12 residues. Looked up from germline, CDR1 is GTSNPN and CDR2 is SVGIG (reference sequence). V was clipped by 1 base and J by 8 bases, with 9 bases between them. The CDR3 region has the DNA TGTGCCTGGAGTGGGTCGGGTGATGAGCAGTTCTTC. Protein product: CAWSGSGDEQFF.

V is TRBV30 and J is TRBJ2-7; tentative D call: TRBD2 (5 bases). CDR3 length: 14 residues. CDR1 and CDR2 (germline): GTSNPN, SVGIG (reference sequence). The V gene lost 0 bases and the J gene lost 2 bases, with 11 bases spanning the gap. The DNA of the CDR3 is TGTGCCTGGAGTGTACGGGCGGGTCCCTACGAGCAGTACTTC. This sequence encodes CAWSVRAGPYEQYF.

This clone appeared once. The rearrangement joins TRBV12-5 to TRBJ2-7; TRBD1 is a possible D gene (6 bases). The CDR3 covers 14 residues. V gave up 6 bases and J gave up 5 bases, with 17 bases separating them. Germline V lookup: CDR1 LGHNT, CDR2 FRNRAP. This chain's CDR3 is CASGKGMTGHEQYF. CDR3 bases: TGTGCTAGTGGGAAAGGAATGACAGGCCACGAGCAGTACTTC.

In this sample, this clone turned up a few times. The J gene is TRBJ2-5, the V gene TRBV29-1; D is perhaps TRBD1 (7 bases). The CDR3 sequence is 14 residues long. Germline assignment: CDR1 SQVTM and CDR2 ANQGSEA. V was cut by 2 bases and J by 6 bases, with 16 bases left in between. The CDR3 bases are TGCAGCGTTGAACGCGGGGTCAGGGGGAAGACCCAGTACTTC. This encodes CSVERGVRGKTQYF.

The chain employs TRBV27 and TRBJ1-2; tentative D call: TRBD1 (5 bases). The CDR3 has 14 residues. In germline, CDR1 is MNHEY, CDR2 SMNVEV (reference sequence). Trimming left V 5 bases short and J 4 bases short, with 14 bases between. The CDR3 reads CASSLIGTRYGYTF. CDR3 bases: TGTGCCAGCAGTCTGATCGGGACCCGCTATGGCTACACCTTC.

This clone appeared a few times. CDR3 bases: TGTGCCAGCAGCTTGTCTATCGGCCTAGCCTCATCCTACAATGAGCAGTTCTTC. Translated, it gives CASSLSIGLASSYNEQFF. This rearrangement joins TRBV5-4 to TRBJ2-1, with D possibly matching TRBD2 (5 bases). Germline V gives CDR1 SGHNT, CDR2 YYREEE (reference sequence). Trimming cost V 1 base and J 1 base, with 18 bases left between them. CDR3 size: 18 residues.

In its sample, this clone was seen once. The chain combines TRBV30 with TRBJ1-1; no firm D call. Germline CDR1 GTSNPN, CDR2 SVGIG (reference sequence). The CDR3 runs to 12 residues. V was clipped by 3 bases and J by 1 base, with 6 bases between them. CDR3 DNA: TGTGCCTGGAGGCAAGAGAACACTGAAGCTTTCTTT. Translating it yields CAWRQENTEAFF.

The genes are TRBV30 and TRBJ2-1; unclear D gene. The CDR3 has 11 residues. Germline values: CDR1 GTSNPN, CDR2 SVGIG (reference sequence). V was shortened by 0 bases and J by 8 bases, with 5 bases between the two germline ends. CDR3 amino acids: CAWSVSDEQFF. CDR3 nucleotides: TGTGCCTGGAGTGTATCTGATGAGCAGTTCTTC.

This clone was seen more than once but under ten times. The CDR3 coding sequence is TGTGCCAGCAGTGACCCGGGAGCGGGTAATGAAAAACTGTTTTTT. Its translation is CASSDPGAGNEKLFF. The rearrangement links TRBV2 to TRBJ1-4; D gene ambiguous. Trimming left V 3 bases short and J 4 bases short, with 12 bases between. Germline values: CDR1 SNHLY, CDR2 FYNNEI. The CDR3 has 15 residues. Full variable domain (rest looked up from reference TRBV2 and TRBJ1-4): EPEVTQTPSHQVTQMGQEVILRCVPISNHLYFYWYRQILGQKVEFLVSFYNNEISEKSEIFDDQFSVERPDGSNFTLKIRSTKLEDSAMYFCASSDPGAGNEKLFFGSGTQLSVL.

The gene calls are TRBV2 and TRBJ2-3, with no clear D. This CDR3 spans 13 amino acids. V lost 1 base, J lost 4 bases, and 6 bases lay in between. Germline CDR1 and CDR2: SNHLY and FYNNEI. DNA of the CDR3: TGTGCCAGCAGTGAAGTGTCCCCAGATACGCAGTATTTT. Protein sequence: CASSEVSPDTQYF.

CDR3 in amino acids: CASSLTASGTDTQYF. CDR3 coding DNA: TGTGCCAGCAGCTTAACGGCTAGCGGCACAGATACGCAGTATTTT. The chain carries TRBV7-3 and TRBJ2-3, with a tentative D call TRBD2 (6 bases). Trimming stripped 0 bases from V and 1 base from J, with 8 bases between. The CDR3 sequence is 15 residues long. CDR1 and CDR2 from the germline V gene are SGHTA and FQGTGA.

V usage is TRBV19 and J usage is TRBJ2-5; 10 nucleotides align to TRBD2. The junction had 14 bases not matched to a gene; V was cut back by 11 bases and J by 5 bases. CDR3 length: 15 amino acids. Germline V gene lookup returns CDR1 LNHDA and CDR2 SQIVND (reference sequence). The CDR3 nucleotides read TGTGCCTCCAAGCCCCTAGCGGGGGCGGGGGAGACCCAGTACTTC. Translating gives CASKPLAGAGETQYF.

This clone appeared a few times. The CDR3 DNA is TGCAGCGTCGGGCCTAACGAGGCAGATACGCAGTATTTT. It yields the protein CSVGPNEADTQYF. The J gene is TRBJ2-3, the V gene TRBV29-1; no firm D call. From germline, CDR1 is SQVTM and CDR2 ANQGSEA. This CDR3 contains 13 residues. Trimming shortened V by 6 bases and J by 4 bases, and 14 bases separated the two germline ends.

The chain combines TRBV29-1 with TRBJ2-7; D is uncertain. The V gene's germline CDR1 is SQVTM and CDR2 ANQGSEA. This CDR3 comprises 14 residues. Trimming cost V 1 base and J 0 bases, with 10 bases left between them. The DNA of the CDR3 is TGCAGCGTTGAAGGGACCGAGAGCTCCTACGAGCAGTACTTC. As protein: CSVEGTESSYEQYF.

In DNA, the CDR3 is TGCGCCAGCAGTCAATCGCACAGGAGAGGTCCCATTCAGTACTTC. Its translation: CASSQSHRRGPIQYF. J is TRBJ2-4 and V is TRBV23-1; tentative D call: TRBD1 (5 bases). Being an ORF, TRBV23-1 has a function that is uncertain. Deletions cut 0 bases from V and 9 bases from J, with 15 bases between. The CDR3 has 15 residues.

Worth noting for this clone: This specimen includes other DNA sequences encoding the same CDR3. This chain connects TRBV15 to TRBJ1-1, with 9 bases matching TRBD1. The V segment lost 5 bases and the J segment 4 bases; nucleotides outside the gene matches: 2. The CDR3 covers 13 residues. CDR1 and CDR2 (germline): LNHNV, YYDKDF (reference sequence). CDR3 sequence reads: CATSRDRVTEAFF. CDR3 in DNA: TGTGCCACCAGCCGGGACAGGGTCACTGAAGCTTTCTTT.

This sequence joins TRBV4-1 and TRBJ1-2; TRBD1 is a possible D gene (5 bases). The germline CDR1 and CDR2 sequences are MGHRA and YSYEKL. V was clipped by 1 base and J by 8 bases, with 17 bases between them. This CDR3 region has 15 residues. The DNA for the CDR3 is TGCGCCAGCAGCCAAGGGCAGGCGGACATAGGGGGCTACACCTTC. It is translated as CASSQGQADIGGYTF.

CDR3 protein: CASSEAHGRDNQPQHF. Here the CDR3 DNA reads TGTGCCAGCAGTGAAGCGCACGGGCGGGACAATCAGCCCCAGCATTTT. The chain is built from TRBV2 and TRBJ1-5; no reliable D call. The V gene's germline CDR1 is SNHLY and CDR2 FYNNEI. V gave up 0 bases and J gave up 3 bases, with 12 bases separating them. CDR3 length equals 16 residues.